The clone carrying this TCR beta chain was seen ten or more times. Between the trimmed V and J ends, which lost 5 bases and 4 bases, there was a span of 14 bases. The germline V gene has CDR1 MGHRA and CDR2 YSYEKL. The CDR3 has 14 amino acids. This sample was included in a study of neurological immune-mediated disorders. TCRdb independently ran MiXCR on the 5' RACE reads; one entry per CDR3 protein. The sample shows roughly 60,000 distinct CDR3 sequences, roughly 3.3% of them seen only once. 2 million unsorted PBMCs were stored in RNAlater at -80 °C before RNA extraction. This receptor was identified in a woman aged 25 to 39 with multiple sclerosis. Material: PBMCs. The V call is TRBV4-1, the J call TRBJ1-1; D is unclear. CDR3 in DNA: TGCGCCAGCAGCACCATCGGTGGTGCCACTGAAGCTTTCTTT. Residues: CASSTIGGATEAFF.